These T cell receptor beta chains were read from a single sample in a study of T cells after posttransplantation cyclophosphamide. Using immunoSEQ multiplex PCR, the repertoire was profiled, and TCRdb retains in-frame clones only, with some absent. The table has 25,000 to 35,000 clones, roughly 88% seen once. Material for sequencing was PBMCs. The receptors originated from a man aged 45-60 years. Each CDR3 is given with its conserved first and last residue. Each record gives: V gene, J gene, D gene, clone size, CDR3 DNA, CDR3 protein. D genes are given only for firm matches. Clone size appears in some rows only: once, few, many, or a class for an expanded clone.

v_gene: TRBV6-1; j_gene: TRBJ1-1; d_gene: TRBD1; abundance: .; CDR3nt: TGTGCCAGCAGTTTCCGGACAGGGAGAGTGACTGAAGCTTTCTTT; CDR3aa: CASSFRTGRVTEAFF
v_gene: TRBV2; j_gene: TRBJ2-7; d_gene: .; abundance: .; CDR3nt: TGTGCCAGCACAGGGCACTACGAGCAGTACTTC; CDR3aa: CASTGHYEQYF
v_gene: TRBV19; j_gene: TRBJ2-3; d_gene: .; abundance: .; CDR3nt: TGTGCCAGTAGAGGGTGGAGGGATCGGGATACGCAGTATTTT; CDR3aa: CASRGWRDRDTQYF
v_gene: TRBV7-3; j_gene: TRBJ2-1; d_gene: TRBD2; abundance: .; CDR3nt: TGTGCCAGCAGCCCCTTAGGCTATAGCGGGATAGGGCAGTTCTTC; CDR3aa: CASSPLGYSGIGQFF
v_gene: TRBV5-1; j_gene: TRBJ2-1; d_gene: .; abundance: .; CDR3nt: TGCGCCAGCAGCCCTAACCCGACCTACAATGAGCAGTTCTTC; CDR3aa: CASSPNPTYNEQFF
v_gene: TRBV19; j_gene: TRBJ2-2; d_gene: TRBD2; abundance: .; CDR3nt: TGTGCCAGTAGTATCAGCGGGAGGTTCACCGGGGAGCTGTTTTTT; CDR3aa: CASSISGRFTGELFF
v_gene: TRBV6-5; j_gene: TRBJ2-1; d_gene: TRBD2; abundance: .; CDR3nt: TGTGCCAGCAGTCCGACTAGCGGGACGATAAATGAGCAGTTCTTC; CDR3aa: CASSPTSGTINEQFF
v_gene: TRBV5-3; j_gene: TRBJ1-2; d_gene: .; abundance: once; CDR3nt: TGTGCCAGAAAGGAGGGGAGCGAGGGCTACACCTTC; CDR3aa: CARKEGSEGYTF
v_gene: TRBV7-9; j_gene: TRBJ2-7; d_gene: .; abundance: .; CDR3nt: TGTGCCAGCAGCTCAAGACACGACTCCTACGAGCAGTACTTC; CDR3aa: CASSSRHDSYEQYF
v_gene: TRBV15; j_gene: TRBJ2-7; d_gene: .; abundance: once; CDR3nt: TGTGCCACCAGCAGTCATCCCCATGAGGGCTACGAGCAGTACTTC; CDR3aa: CATSSHPHEGYEQYF
v_gene: TRBV5-1; j_gene: TRBJ2-5; d_gene: TRBD2; abundance: .; CDR3nt: TGCGCCAGCAGCTACCGGGGGGGCCCGGAGACCCAGTACTTC; CDR3aa: CASSYRGGPETQYF
v_gene: TRBV19; j_gene: TRBJ2-1; d_gene: .; abundance: .; CDR3nt: TGTGCCAGTAGTGAGGGACGGGGGATTTACAATGAGCAGTTCTTC; CDR3aa: CASSEGRGIYNEQFF
v_gene: TRBV10-1; j_gene: TRBJ1-2; d_gene: TRBD1; abundance: .; CDR3nt: TGCGCCAGCCTCCTCCGGGACAGATTCGGCTACACCTTC; CDR3aa: CASLLRDRFGYTF
v_gene: TRBV6-5; j_gene: TRBJ1-5; d_gene: .; abundance: .; CDR3nt: TGTGCCAGCAGACCCTCGGCGGTAAGCAATCAGCCCCAGCATTTT; CDR3aa: CASRPSAVSNQPQHF
v_gene: TRBV7-2; j_gene: TRBJ2-7; d_gene: .; abundance: .; CDR3nt: TGTGCCAGCAGCTTAGCGAGGGAGTACGAGCAGTACTTC; CDR3aa: CASSLAREYEQYF
v_gene: TRBV4-2; j_gene: TRBJ1-6; d_gene: .; abundance: .; CDR3nt: TGTGCCAGCAGCCCCCTAGGGAGGGGCGGGGATATAAATTCCCCCCTCCACTTT; CDR3aa: CASSPLGRGGDINSPLHF
v_gene: TRBV10-1; j_gene: TRBJ2-5; d_gene: .; abundance: few; CDR3nt: TGCGCCAGCAGTGCCAGCCGGGGAGAGACCCAGTACTTC; CDR3aa: CASSASRGETQYF
v_gene: TRBV7-3; j_gene: TRBJ2-5; d_gene: TRBD2; abundance: .; CDR3nt: TGTGCCAGCAGCCCCGGGGGGGGTAGCGAGACCCAGTACTTC; CDR3aa: CASSPGGGSETQYF
v_gene: TRBV5-1; j_gene: TRBJ2-7; d_gene: .; abundance: once; CDR3nt: TGCGCCAGCAGGCTTCAGGGGCTCTCCTCCTACGAGCAGTACTTC; CDR3aa: CASRLQGLSSYEQYF
v_gene: TRBV5-1; j_gene: TRBJ2-7; d_gene: .; abundance: .; CDR3nt: TGCGCCAGCAGCTTGGTATCCTCCTACGAGCAGTACTTC; CDR3aa: CASSLVSSYEQYF
v_gene: TRBV15; j_gene: TRBJ2-2; d_gene: TRBD2; abundance: .; CDR3nt: TGTGCCACCAGCCTGGCGGGGAGGGCCGGGGAGCTGTTTTTT; CDR3aa: CATSLAGRAGELFF
v_gene: TRBV5-1; j_gene: TRBJ2-3; d_gene: .; abundance: .; CDR3nt: TGCGCCAGCAGCTACCAGGGGACAGATACGCAGTATTTT; CDR3aa: CASSYQGTDTQYF
v_gene: TRBV19; j_gene: TRBJ2-7; d_gene: TRBD2; abundance: .; CDR3nt: TGTGCCAGTAGTCCTAGGGGACTAAGCAACCCCTACGAGCAGTACTTC; CDR3aa: CASSPRGLSNPYEQYF
v_gene: TRBV7-8; j_gene: TRBJ2-7; d_gene: .; abundance: .; CDR3nt: TGTGCCAGCAGCGTAAGGAGAGTGAGCTACGAGCAGTACTTC; CDR3aa: CASSVRRVSYEQYF
v_gene: TRBV4-1; j_gene: TRBJ1-5; d_gene: .; abundance: .; CDR3nt: TGTGCCAGCAGCCATGACAGGAATAGCAATCAGCCCCAGCATTTT; CDR3aa: CASSHDRNSNQPQHF
v_gene: TRBV7-9; j_gene: TRBJ2-1; d_gene: .; abundance: .; CDR3nt: TGTGCCAGCAGCCTGGACAGCGTTATCGAGCAGTTCTTC; CDR3aa: CASSLDSVIEQFF
v_gene: TRBV5-1; j_gene: TRBJ1-2; d_gene: .; abundance: once; CDR3nt: TGCGCCAGCAGCTTTCAGGGTGACTATGGCTACACCTTC; CDR3aa: CASSFQGDYGYTF
v_gene: TRBV11-2; j_gene: TRBJ2-1; d_gene: TRBD2; abundance: .; CDR3nt: TGTGCCAGCAGCTTCGCTAGCGGGAGGGCGGATGAGCAGTTCTTC; CDR3aa: CASSFASGRADEQFF
v_gene: TRBV6-1; j_gene: TRBJ2-5; d_gene: TRBD2; abundance: .; CDR3nt: TGTGCCAGCAGAGAAACGGGGGGGCGAGAGACCCAGTACTTC; CDR3aa: CASRETGGRETQYF
v_gene: TRBV6-6; j_gene: TRBJ2-3; d_gene: .; abundance: .; CDR3nt: TGTGCCAGCAGTTACTCGGGCCTCGGTATGAATACGCAGTATTTT; CDR3aa: CASSYSGLGMNTQYF
v_gene: TRBV19; j_gene: TRBJ1-1; d_gene: TRBD1; abundance: .; CDR3nt: TGTGCCAGTAGTCGCGGACAGGTTACTGAAGCTTTCTTT; CDR3aa: CASSRGQVTEAFF
v_gene: TRBV10-3; j_gene: TRBJ2-3; d_gene: TRBD1; abundance: once; CDR3nt: TGTGCCATCAGTGAGTCAGGGGGCGGGACGCAGTATTTT; CDR3aa: CAISESGGGTQYF
v_gene: TRBV19; j_gene: TRBJ1-2; d_gene: .; abundance: .; CDR3nt: TGTGCCAGTAGTCTGGACCCGAGGGAACGTTATGGCTACACCTTC; CDR3aa: CASSLDPRERYGYTF
v_gene: TRBV4-2; j_gene: TRBJ2-2; d_gene: .; abundance: .; CDR3nt: TGTGCCAGCAGCCAAGAGTCAGGCGGGGAGCTGTTTTTT; CDR3aa: CASSQESGGELFF
v_gene: TRBV25-1; j_gene: TRBJ1-4; d_gene: .; abundance: .; CDR3nt: TGTGCCAGCAGTGGCGCCGGGGTTAATGAAAAACTGTTTTTT; CDR3aa: CASSGAGVNEKLFF
v_gene: TRBV27; j_gene: TRBJ2-1; d_gene: .; abundance: .; CDR3nt: TGTGCCAGCAGGGTGGGGGGAAACTACAATGAGCAGTTCTTC; CDR3aa: CASRVGGNYNEQFF